The 22 T cell receptor beta chains below were found in one sample sequenced in a study of T-cell reconstitution after alpha-beta-depleted transplantation in children. It was with unique molecular identifiers that the TCRbeta library was prepared. TCRdb analysed the PCR reads with MiXCR anew, one entry per CDR3 protein. The table records over 550,000 distinct CDR3 sequences, about 11% of them present only once. The sequencing here drew on PBMCs from the stem cell graft donor, taken from the stem cell graft. These receptor sequences come from a human donor who donated a stem cell graft to a child with acute myeloid leukemia.

CDR3 protein: CSVAAGTKNIQYF. The CDR3 coding sequence is TGCAGCGTTGCCGCGGGAACCAAAAACATTCAGTACTTC. The chain employs TRBV29-1 and TRBJ2-4; a weak D match, TRBD2 (6 bases). Trimming shortened V by 4 bases and J by 2 bases, and 9 bases separated the two germline ends. The CDR3 covers 13 residues. CDR1 and CDR2 (germline): SQVTM, ANQGSEA.

This clonotype was counted only a few times. The rearrangement uses TRBV5-1 and TRBJ1-6, with D possibly being TRBD1 (5 bases). This CDR3 contains 13 residues. V lost 3 bases, J lost 19 bases, and 20 bases lay in between. CDR1 and CDR2 from the germline V gene are SGHRS and YFSETQ. The CDR3 loop is CASSWGDAGVQHF. The CDR3 coding sequence is TGCGCCAGCAGCTGGGGGGATGCAGGAGTGCAGCACTTT.

This chain connects TRBV5-6 to TRBJ1-4; weak D call: TRBD1 (6 bases). V was trimmed by 1 base and J by 14 bases, leaving 15 bases between them. CDR1 is SGHDT and CDR2 is YYEEEE in the germline V gene. CDR3 length equals 13 residues. Written as DNA, the CDR3 is TGTGCCAGCAGCTTGAAGAGGGGGACAAGTCTGTTTTTT. Its protein product is CASSLKRGTSLFF. Based on the CDR3 plus reference TRBV5-6 and TRBJ1-4, the full variable domain is DAGVTQSPTHLIKTRGQQVTLRCSPKSGHDTVSWYQQALGQGPQFIFQYYEEEERQRGNFPDRFSGHQFPNYSSELNVNALLLGDSALYLCASSLKRGTSLFFGSGTQLSVL.

This clonotype was seen ten or more times. V usage is TRBV5-4 and J usage is TRBJ2-3; D gene ambiguous. V lost 1 base, J lost 2 bases, and 11 bases lay in between. The CDR3 spans 15 residues. Germline V gene lookup returns CDR1 SGHNT and CDR2 YYREEE (reference sequence). CDR3 protein: CASSLMGLYTDTQYF. The DNA of the CDR3 is TGTGCCAGCAGCTTGATGGGGTTATACACAGATACGCAGTATTTT.

CDR3 DNA sequence: TGTGCCAGCATTGGCGAGGGGGCTAGGTCCTACAATGAGCAGTTCTTC. It is translated as CASIGEGARSYNEQFF. This chain connects TRBV28 to TRBJ2-1; TRBD1 aligns across 7 bases. This CDR3 is 16 amino acids long. The germline CDR1 and CDR2 sequences are MDHEN and SYDVKM. V gave up 7 bases and J gave up 1 base; unmatched junction bases: 10.

This chain uses TRBV4-3 with TRBJ1-2; D remains ambiguous. From germline, CDR1 is LGHNA and CDR2 YSLEER. V was clipped by 3 bases and J by 3 bases, with 8 bases between them. The CDR3 extends over 13 amino acids. The CDR3 nucleotides are TGCGCCAGCAGCCAGTACCCTTACTATGGCTACACCTTC. Translated, it gives CASSQYPYYGYTF.

This clonotype has at least ten counts. The V call is TRBV15, the J call TRBJ2-3; D gene uncertain. Germline assignment: CDR1 LNHNV and CDR2 YYDKDF (reference sequence). Trimming removed 7 bases from V and 2 bases from J, with 10 bases in between. The CDR3 runs to 13 residues. DNA for the CDR3: TGTGCCACCACCCCGGGCCTCACAGATACGCAGTATTTT. Its translation is CATTPGLTDTQYF.

This clonotype turned up a few times. The chain recombines TRBV4-3 with TRBJ2-2; TRBD1 aligns across 10 bases. The CDR3 has 15 amino acids. The V gene's germline CDR1 is LGHNA and CDR2 YSLEER. After removal of 4 bases from V and 6 bases from J, the junction contained 5 bases not matched to a gene. CDR3: CASSLGQGMSGELFF. The CDR3 DNA follows: TGCGCCAGCAGCCTGGGACAGGGGATGTCCGGGGAGCTGTTTTTT.

CDR3 sequence reads: CASTRKRLGGEDTGELFF. CDR3 in DNA: TGTGCCAGCACCCGAAAAAGGCTAGGCGGGGAGGACACCGGGGAGCTGTTTTTT. The V and J genes are TRBV7-2 and TRBJ2-2; possible D gene TRBD2, 6 bases. This CDR3 comprises 18 residues. V was pared by 7 bases and J by 3 bases, with 24 bases between. CDR1 and CDR2 (germline): SGHTA, FQGNSA.

This clonotype showed up many times. The chain uses TRBV20-1 and TRBJ2-3; D is perhaps TRBD2 (6 bases). Germline V lookup: CDR1 DFQATT, CDR2 SNEGSKA (reference sequence). Trimming removed 3 bases at V and 5 bases at J, with 18 bases between. The CDR3 loop spans 15 amino acids. The CDR3 bases are TGCAGTGCTAGTATCGAGGGAGGAGACGGAGATACGCAGTATTTT. It specifies CSASIEGGDGDTQYF.

The chain links TRBV9 to TRBJ2-7; 8 nucleotides align to TRBD2. The germline V gene has CDR1 SGDLS and CDR2 YYNGEE. The CDR3 is 15 amino acids. V lost 0 bases to trimming and J lost 2 bases; unmatched junction nucleotides: 4. CDR3 protein: CASSVAISGTYEQYF. As DNA, the CDR3 is TGTGCCAGCAGCGTAGCCATTAGCGGGACCTACGAGCAGTACTTC.

This clonotype was observed at least ten times. The chain recombines TRBV18 with TRBJ2-1; weak D call: TRBD1 (6 bases). V was clipped by 6 bases and J by 8 bases, with 20 bases between them. The germline gives CDR1 KGHSH, CDR2 LQKENI. The CDR3 consists of 15 residues. The CDR3 DNA follows: TGTGCCAGCTCCTCCGTTAGAACAGGGTACCATGAGCAGTTCTTC. Its translation is CASSSVRTGYHEQFF. The full variable domain, with the rest looked up from reference TRBV18 and TRBJ2-1, is NAGVMQNPRHLVRRRGQEARLRCSPMKGHSHVYWYRQLPEEGLKFMVYLQKENIIDESGMPKERFSAEFPKEGPSILRIQQVVRGDSAAYFCASSSVRTGYHEQFFGPGTRLTVL.

This clonotype was seen a handful of times. The chain is built from TRBV6-1 and TRBJ1-1; D possibly corresponds to TRBD1 (6 bases). This CDR3 is built from 14 residues. Germline CDR1 MNHNS, CDR2 SASEGT. Deletions cut 6 bases from V and 5 bases from J, with 16 bases between. As DNA, the CDR3 is TGTGCCAGCAGCCCCGGGACAATAAGGACTGAAGCTTTCTTT. Its protein product is CASSPGTIRTEAFF.

J is TRBJ2-7 and V is TRBV27; tentative D call: TRBD1 (7 bases). The ends were cut back, 7 bases at V and 7 bases at J, with 23 bases in the middle. The CDR3 sequence is 15 residues long. The germline CDR1 and CDR2 sequences are MNHEY and SMNVEV (reference sequence). The CDR3 region is CASKRPGQGGGEQYF. The CDR3 nucleotides are TGTGCCAGCAAGAGACCCGGTCAGGGGGGCGGGGAGCAGTACTTC.

In its sample, this clonotype was seen a few times. The CDR3 protein is CSAATSGRYEQYF. The CDR3 coding sequence is TGCAGTGCAGCAACTAGCGGGAGATACGAGCAGTACTTC. The J gene is TRBJ2-7, the V gene TRBV20-1, with TRBD2 matching over 11 bases. Germline CDR1 is DFQATT and CDR2 is SNEGSKA (reference sequence). V was pared by 6 bases and J by 4 bases, with 5 bases of the junction left unmatched. This CDR3 has 13 amino acids.

This sequence joins TRBV20-1 and TRBJ2-5; 10 positions agree with TRBD1. The CDR3 length is 16 residues. Germline CDR1 is DFQATT and CDR2 is SNEGSKA (reference sequence). With 4 bases clipped from V and 0 bases from J, the junction kept 8 bases outside the gene matches. This chain's CDR3 is CSATPSGTGDQETQYF. DNA for the CDR3: TGCAGTGCTACCCCTTCCGGGACAGGGGACCAAGAGACCCAGTACTTC.

Here the CDR3 reads CASKRLTNEQYF. As DNA, the CDR3 is TGTGCCAGCAAGCGACTGACTAACGAGCAGTACTTC. The rearrangement links TRBV6-2 or TRBV6-3 to TRBJ2-7, with D possibly TRBD2 on 5 matching bases. V lost 7 bases, J lost 5 bases, and 12 bases lay in between. CDR1 is MNHEY, CDR2 SVGEGT, per germline. This CDR3 contains 12 residues.

This clonotype was seen many times. The gene calls are TRBV7-2 and TRBJ2-1; D might be TRBD2 (5 bases). The CDR3 sequence is 13 residues long. From germline, CDR1 is SGHTA and CDR2 FQGNSA. Trimming took 10 bases from V and 5 from J, leaving 15 bases between them. The CDR3 sequence is CATTPGYHNEQFF. The CDR3 region has the DNA TGTGCCACAACCCCGGGATACCACAATGAGCAGTTCTTC.

This clonotype has more than one count but fewer than ten. The rearrangement links TRBV12-3 or TRBV12-4 to TRBJ2-3; 8 nucleotides line up with TRBD2. J gave up 4 bases and V 1 base, and 4 bases lay outside the gene matches. This CDR3 has 15 residues. CDR3 sequence reads: CASSLGSGRPDTQYF. The CDR3 DNA sequence: TGTGCCAGCAGTTTAGGGAGCGGGAGACCAGATACGCAGTATTTT.

V is TRBV6-1 and J is TRBJ1-2; unclear D gene. The CDR3 contains 16 residues. V lost 5 bases and J 4 bases, leaving 20 bases between the germline ends. Germline CDR1 and CDR2: MNHNS and SASEGT. The CDR3 bases are TGTGCCAGCAGTAAGGCGGCAGGTCCCAGGCCCTATGGCTACACCTTC. Protein sequence: CASSKAAGPRPYGYTF.

This clonotype was detected ten times or more. The V call is TRBV4-3, the J call TRBJ2-3, with D possibly TRBD2 on 5 matching bases. Germline V lookup: CDR1 LGHNA, CDR2 YSLEER. Trimming shortened V by 0 bases and J by 2 bases, and 21 bases separated the two germline ends. The CDR3 totals 19 residues. The CDR3 here is CASSQDRDQERDYTDTQYF. The CDR3 DNA reads TGCGCCAGCAGCCAAGATCGGGATCAGGAGCGTGATTACACAGATACGCAGTATTTT.

In its sample, this clonotype was seen a few times. The chain has TRBV29-1 and TRBJ1-1, with 7 bases identical to TRBD1. The CDR3 sequence is 14 residues long. After removal of 2 bases from V and 3 bases from J, the junction contained 6 bases not matched to a gene. Germline CDR1 SQVTM, CDR2 ANQGSEA. In nucleotides, the CDR3 is TGCAGCGTTGAACCCCTGACAGGGTACACTGAAGCTTTCTTT. Translation: CSVEPLTGYTEAFF.